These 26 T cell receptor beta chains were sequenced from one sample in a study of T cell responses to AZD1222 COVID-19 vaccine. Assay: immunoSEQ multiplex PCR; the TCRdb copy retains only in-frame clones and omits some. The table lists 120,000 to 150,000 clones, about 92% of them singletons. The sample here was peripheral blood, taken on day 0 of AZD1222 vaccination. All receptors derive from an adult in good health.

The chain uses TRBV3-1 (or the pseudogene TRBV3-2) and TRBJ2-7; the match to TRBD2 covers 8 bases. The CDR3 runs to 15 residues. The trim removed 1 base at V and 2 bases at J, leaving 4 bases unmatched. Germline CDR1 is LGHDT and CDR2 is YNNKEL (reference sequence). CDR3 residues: CASSQGLATTYEQYF. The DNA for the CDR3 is TGTGCCAGCAGCCAAGGACTAGCGACAACCTACGAGCAGTACTTC.

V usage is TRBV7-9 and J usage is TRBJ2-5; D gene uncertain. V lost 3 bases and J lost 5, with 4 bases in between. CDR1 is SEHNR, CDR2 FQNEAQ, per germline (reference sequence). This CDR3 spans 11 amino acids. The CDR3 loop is CASSFRETQYF. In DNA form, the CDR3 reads TGTGCCAGCAGCTTCAGGGAGACCCAGTACTTC.

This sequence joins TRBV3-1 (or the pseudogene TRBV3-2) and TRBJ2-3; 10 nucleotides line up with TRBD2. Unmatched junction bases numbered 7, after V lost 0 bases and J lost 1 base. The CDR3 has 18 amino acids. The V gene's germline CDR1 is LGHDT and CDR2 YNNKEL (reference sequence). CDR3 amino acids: CASSQDQVAGGGTDTQYF. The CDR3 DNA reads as TGTGCCAGCAGCCAAGATCAGGTAGCGGGAGGCGGCACAGATACGCAGTATTTT.

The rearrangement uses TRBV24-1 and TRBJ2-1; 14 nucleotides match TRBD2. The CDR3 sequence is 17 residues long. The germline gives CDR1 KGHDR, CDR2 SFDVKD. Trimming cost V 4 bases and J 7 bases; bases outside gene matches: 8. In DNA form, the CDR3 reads TGTGCCACCAGTGACGCCCGACTAGCGGGAGGGAGGAATGAGCAGTTCTTC. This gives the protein CATSDARLAGGRNEQFF.

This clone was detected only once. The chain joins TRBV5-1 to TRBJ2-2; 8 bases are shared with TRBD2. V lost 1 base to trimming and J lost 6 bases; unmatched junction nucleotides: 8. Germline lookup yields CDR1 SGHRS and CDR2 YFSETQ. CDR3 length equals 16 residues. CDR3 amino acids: CASSLQAGVRAGELFF. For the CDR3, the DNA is TGCGCCAGCAGCTTGCAAGCGGGAGTAAGGGCCGGGGAGCTGTTTTTT.

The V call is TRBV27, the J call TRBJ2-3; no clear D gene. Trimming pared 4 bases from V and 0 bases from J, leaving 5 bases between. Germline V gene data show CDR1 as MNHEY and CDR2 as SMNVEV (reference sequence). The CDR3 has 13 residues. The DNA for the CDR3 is TGTGCCAGCAGTTCCGGGAGCACAGATACGCAGTATTTT. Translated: CASSSGSTDTQYF.

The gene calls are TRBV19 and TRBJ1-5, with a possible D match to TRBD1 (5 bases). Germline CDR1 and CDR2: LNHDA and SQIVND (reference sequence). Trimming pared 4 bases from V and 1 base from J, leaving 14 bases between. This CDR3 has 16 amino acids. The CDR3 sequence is CASSTAGTPSNQPQHF. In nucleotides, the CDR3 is TGTGCCAGTAGTACGGCCGGGACGCCAAGCAATCAGCCCCAGCATTTT.

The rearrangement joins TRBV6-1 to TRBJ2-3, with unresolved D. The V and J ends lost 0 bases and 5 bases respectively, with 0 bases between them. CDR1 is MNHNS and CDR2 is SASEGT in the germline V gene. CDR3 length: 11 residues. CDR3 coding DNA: TGTGCCAGCAGTGAAGCAGATACGCAGTATTTT. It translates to CASSEADTQYF.

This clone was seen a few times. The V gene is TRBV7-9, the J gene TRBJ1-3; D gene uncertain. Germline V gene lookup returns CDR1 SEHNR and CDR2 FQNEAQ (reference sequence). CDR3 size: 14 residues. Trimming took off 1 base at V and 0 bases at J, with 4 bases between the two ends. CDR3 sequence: CASSLGGSGNTIYF. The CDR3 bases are TGTGCCAGCAGCTTAGGGGGCTCTGGAAACACCATATATTTT.

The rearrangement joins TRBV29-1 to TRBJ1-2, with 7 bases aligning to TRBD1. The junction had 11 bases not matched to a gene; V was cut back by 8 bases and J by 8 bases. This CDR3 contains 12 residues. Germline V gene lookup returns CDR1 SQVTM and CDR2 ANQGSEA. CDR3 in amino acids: CSFVGTVGGYTF. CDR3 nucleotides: TGCAGCTTCGTCGGGACAGTAGGAGGCTACACCTTC.

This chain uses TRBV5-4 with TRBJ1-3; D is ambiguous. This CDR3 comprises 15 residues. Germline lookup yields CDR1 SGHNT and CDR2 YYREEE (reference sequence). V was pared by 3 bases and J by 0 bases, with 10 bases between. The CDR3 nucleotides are TGTGCCAGCAGCTCCCCGATGGACTCTGGAAACACCATATATTTT. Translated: CASSSPMDSGNTIYF.

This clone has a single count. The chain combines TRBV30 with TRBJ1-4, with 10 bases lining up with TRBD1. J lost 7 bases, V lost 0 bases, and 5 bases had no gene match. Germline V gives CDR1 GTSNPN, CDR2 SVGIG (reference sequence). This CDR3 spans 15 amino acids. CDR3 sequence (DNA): TGTGCCTGGAGTGTTGGCCGGGACAGGGGTGAAAAACTGTTTTTT. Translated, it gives CAWSVGRDRGEKLFF. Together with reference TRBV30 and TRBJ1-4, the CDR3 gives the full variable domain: SQTIHQWPATLVQPVGSPLSLECTVEGTSNPNLYWYRQAAGRGLQLLFYSVGIGQISSEVPQNLSASRPQDRQFILSSKKLLLSDSGFYLCAWSVGRDRGEKLFFGSGTQLSVL.

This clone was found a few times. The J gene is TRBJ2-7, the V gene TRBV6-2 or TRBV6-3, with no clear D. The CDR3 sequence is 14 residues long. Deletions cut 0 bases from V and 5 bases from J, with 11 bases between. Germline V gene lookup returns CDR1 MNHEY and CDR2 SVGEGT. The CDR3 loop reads CASSYSRSNHEQYF. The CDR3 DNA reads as TGTGCCAGCAGTTACTCGAGGAGTAACCACGAGCAGTACTTC.

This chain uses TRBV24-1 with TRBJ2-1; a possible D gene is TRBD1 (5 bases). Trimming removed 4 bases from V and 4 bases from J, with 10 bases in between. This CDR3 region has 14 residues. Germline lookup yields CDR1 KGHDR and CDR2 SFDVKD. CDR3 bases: TGTGCCACCAGTGAGGGGCTCGGTTACAATGAGCAGTTCTTC. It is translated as CATSEGLGYNEQFF.

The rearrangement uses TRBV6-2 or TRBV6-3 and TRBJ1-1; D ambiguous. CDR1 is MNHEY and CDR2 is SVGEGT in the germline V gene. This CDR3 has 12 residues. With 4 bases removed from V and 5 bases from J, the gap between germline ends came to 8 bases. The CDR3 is CASSLGITEAFF. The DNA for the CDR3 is TGTGCCAGCAGTTTGGGCATAACTGAAGCTTTCTTT.

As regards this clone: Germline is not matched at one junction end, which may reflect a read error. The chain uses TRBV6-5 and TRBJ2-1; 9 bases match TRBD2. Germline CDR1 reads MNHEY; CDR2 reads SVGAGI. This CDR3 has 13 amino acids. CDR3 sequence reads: CASRTSGSLSGIF. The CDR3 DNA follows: TGTGCCAGCAGAACTAGCGGGTCCTTATCAGGAATCTTC.

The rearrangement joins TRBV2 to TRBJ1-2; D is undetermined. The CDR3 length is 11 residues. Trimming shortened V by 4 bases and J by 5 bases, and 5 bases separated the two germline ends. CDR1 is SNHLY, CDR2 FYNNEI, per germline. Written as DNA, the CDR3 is TGTGCCAGCAGTGGCACTTATGGCTACACCTTC. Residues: CASSGTYGYTF.

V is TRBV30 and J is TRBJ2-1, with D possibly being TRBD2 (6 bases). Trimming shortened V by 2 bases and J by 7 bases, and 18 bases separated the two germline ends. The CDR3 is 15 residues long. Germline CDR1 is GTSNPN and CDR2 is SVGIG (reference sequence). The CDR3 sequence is CAWSNTGLPSNEQFF. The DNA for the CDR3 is TGTGCCTGGAGTAACACGGGACTCCCTAGTAATGAGCAGTTCTTC.

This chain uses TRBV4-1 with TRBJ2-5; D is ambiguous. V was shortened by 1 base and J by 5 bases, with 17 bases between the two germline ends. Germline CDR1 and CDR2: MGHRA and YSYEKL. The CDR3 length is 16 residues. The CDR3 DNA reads TGCGCCAGCAGCCAAGTCCGCGGCTCAACTGGGGAGACCCAGTACTTC. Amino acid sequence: CASSQVRGSTGETQYF.

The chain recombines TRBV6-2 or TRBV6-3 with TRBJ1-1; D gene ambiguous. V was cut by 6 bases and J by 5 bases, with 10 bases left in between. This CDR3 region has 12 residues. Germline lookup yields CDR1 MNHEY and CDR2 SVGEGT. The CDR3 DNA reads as TGTGCCAGCAGCCGACAAGAGACTGAAGCTTTCTTT. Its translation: CASSRQETEAFF.

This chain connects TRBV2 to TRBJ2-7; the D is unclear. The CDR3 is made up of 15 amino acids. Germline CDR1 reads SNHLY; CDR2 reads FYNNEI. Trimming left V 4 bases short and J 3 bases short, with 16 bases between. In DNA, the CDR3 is TGTGCCAGCAGTGCCTCGTCGTGGGTTCTCTACGAGCAGTACTTC. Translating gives CASSASSWVLYEQYF. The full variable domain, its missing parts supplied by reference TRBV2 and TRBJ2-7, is EPEVTQTPSHQVTQMGQEVILRCVPISNHLYFYWYRQILGQKVEFLVSFYNNEISEKSEIFDDQFSVERPDGSNFTLKIRSTKLEDSAMYFCASSASSWVLYEQYFGPGTRLTVT.

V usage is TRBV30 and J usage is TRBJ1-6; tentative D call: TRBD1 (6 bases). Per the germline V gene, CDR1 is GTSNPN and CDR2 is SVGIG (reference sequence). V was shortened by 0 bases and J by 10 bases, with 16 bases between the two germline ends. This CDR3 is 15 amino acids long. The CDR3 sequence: CAWSVSSTGKSPLHF. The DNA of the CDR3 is TGTGCCTGGAGTGTTTCAAGTACAGGGAAATCACCCCTCCACTTT.

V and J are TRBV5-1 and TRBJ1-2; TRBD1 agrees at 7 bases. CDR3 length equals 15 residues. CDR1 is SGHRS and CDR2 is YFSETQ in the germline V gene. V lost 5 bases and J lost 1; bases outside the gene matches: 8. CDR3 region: CASRPGTDINYGYTF. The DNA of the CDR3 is TGCGCCAGCAGACCCGGGACAGATATTAACTATGGCTACACCTTC.

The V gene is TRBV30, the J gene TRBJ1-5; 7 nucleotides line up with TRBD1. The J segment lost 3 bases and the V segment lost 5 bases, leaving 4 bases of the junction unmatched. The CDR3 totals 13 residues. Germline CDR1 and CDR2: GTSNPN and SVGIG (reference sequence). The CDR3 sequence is CAWDREVNQPQHF. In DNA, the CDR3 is TGTGCCTGGGACAGGGAGGTCAATCAGCCCCAGCATTTT.

The CDR3 protein is CASSLGVGTGYGYTF. The CDR3 nucleotides read TGTGCCAGCAGCTTAGGGGTCGGGACAGGGTATGGCTACACCTTC. This sequence joins TRBV11-2 and TRBJ1-2; 9 bases match TRBD1. Germline V CDR1 and CDR2: SGHAT, FQNNGV. This CDR3 is 15 amino acids long. The trim removed 1 base at V and 5 bases at J, leaving 5 bases unmatched.

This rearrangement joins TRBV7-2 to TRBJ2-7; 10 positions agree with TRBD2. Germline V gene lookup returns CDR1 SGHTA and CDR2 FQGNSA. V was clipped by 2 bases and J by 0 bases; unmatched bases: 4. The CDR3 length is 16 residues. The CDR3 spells CASSLRPSGSSYEQYF. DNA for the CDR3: TGTGCCAGCAGCTTACGGCCTAGCGGGAGCTCCTACGAGCAGTACTTC. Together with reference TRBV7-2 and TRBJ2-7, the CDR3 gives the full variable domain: GAGVSQSPSNKVTEKGKDVELRCDPISGHTALYWYRQSLGQGLEFLIYFQGNSAPDKSGLPSDRFSAERTGGSVSTLTIQRTQQEDSAVYLCASSLRPSGSSYEQYFGPGTRLTVT.